This T cell receptor (beta chain) was sequenced during a study of OX40 agonist ivuxolimab in advanced cancers. The method was immunoSEQ multiplex PCR; TCRdb's version includes in-frame clones alone and lacks a portion of them. This sample has about 58,000 clones, with approximately 87% found just once. The CDR3 sequence is 17 residues long. CDR1 and CDR2 from the germline V gene are MDHEN and SYDVKM. Losses at the gene ends were 8 bases for V and 1 base for J; bases not matched to a gene: 12. The material sequenced was CD4+ or CD8+ T cells sorted from blood, taken in a trial of the OX40 agonist ivuxolimab. The V gene is TRBV28, the J gene TRBJ1-2; 11 bases fit TRBD1. The clonotype originates from an adult with an advanced solid tumor such as melanoma, head and neck, liver or kidney cancer. The CDR3 DNA reads as TGTGCCAGCCGGGAAGCCCGGACAGGGGGCTTTAACTATGGCTACACCTTC. It codes for CASREARTGGFNYGYTF.